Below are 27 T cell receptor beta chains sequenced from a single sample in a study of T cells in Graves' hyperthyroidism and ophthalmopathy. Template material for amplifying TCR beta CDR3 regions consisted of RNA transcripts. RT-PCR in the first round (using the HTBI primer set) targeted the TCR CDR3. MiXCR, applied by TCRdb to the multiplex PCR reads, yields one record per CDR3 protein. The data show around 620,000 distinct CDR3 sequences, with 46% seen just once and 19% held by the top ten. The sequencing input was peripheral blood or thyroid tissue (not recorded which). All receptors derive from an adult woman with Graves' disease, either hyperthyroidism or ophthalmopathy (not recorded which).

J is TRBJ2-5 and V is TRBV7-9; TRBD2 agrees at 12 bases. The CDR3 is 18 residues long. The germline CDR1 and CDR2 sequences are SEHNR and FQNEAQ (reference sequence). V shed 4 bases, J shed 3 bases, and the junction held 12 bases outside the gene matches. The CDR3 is CASSSPTSGRGREETQYF. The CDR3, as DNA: TGTGCCAGCAGCTCCCCGACTAGCGGGAGAGGAAGGGAAGAGACCCAGTACTTC.

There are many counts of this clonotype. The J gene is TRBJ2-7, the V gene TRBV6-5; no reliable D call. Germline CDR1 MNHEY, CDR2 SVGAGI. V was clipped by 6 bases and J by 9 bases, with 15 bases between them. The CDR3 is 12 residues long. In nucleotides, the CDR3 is TGTGCCAGCAGCCCCGTAGGGCTCGGGCAGTACTTC. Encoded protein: CASSPVGLGQYF.

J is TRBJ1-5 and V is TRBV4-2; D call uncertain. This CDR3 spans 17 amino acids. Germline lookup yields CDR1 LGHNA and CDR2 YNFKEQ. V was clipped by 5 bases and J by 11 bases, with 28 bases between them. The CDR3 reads CASSSTTSGKAGETQHF. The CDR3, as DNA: TGTGCCAGCAGCTCAACGACTAGCGGGAAGGCAGGAGAGACCCAGCATTTT.

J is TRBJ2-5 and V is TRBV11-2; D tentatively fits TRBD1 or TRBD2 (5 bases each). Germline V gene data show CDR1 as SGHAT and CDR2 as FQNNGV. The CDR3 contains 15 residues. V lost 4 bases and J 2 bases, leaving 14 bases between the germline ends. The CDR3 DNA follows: TGTGCCAGCAGCTCGGTGGGACGGATACAAGAGACCCAGTACTTC. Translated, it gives CASSSVGRIQETQYF.

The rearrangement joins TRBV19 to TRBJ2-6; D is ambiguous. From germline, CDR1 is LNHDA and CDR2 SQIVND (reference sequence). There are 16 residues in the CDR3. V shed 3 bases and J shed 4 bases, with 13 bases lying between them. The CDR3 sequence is CASSIPWSAGANVLTF. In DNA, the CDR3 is TGTGCCAGTAGTATCCCTTGGTCAGCAGGGGCCAACGTCCTGACTTTC.

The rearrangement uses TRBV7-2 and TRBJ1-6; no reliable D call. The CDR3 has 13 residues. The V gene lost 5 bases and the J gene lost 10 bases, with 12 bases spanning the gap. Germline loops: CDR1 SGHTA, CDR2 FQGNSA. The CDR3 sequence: CASSLRVGSPLHF. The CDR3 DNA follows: TGTGCCAGCAGCCTCCGGGTTGGCTCACCCCTCCACTTT.

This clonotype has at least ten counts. Written as DNA, the CDR3 is TGTGCCAGCAGCCTGGGACAGGTCGGTGGAAACACCATATATTTT. This sequence encodes CASSLGQVGGNTIYF. This chain links TRBV9 with TRBJ1-3; 8 nucleotides match TRBD1. Germline-derived CDR1 and CDR2 are SGDLS and YYNGEE. The J segment lost 3 bases and the V segment lost 4 bases, leaving 6 bases of the junction unmatched. The CDR3 is made up of 15 amino acids.

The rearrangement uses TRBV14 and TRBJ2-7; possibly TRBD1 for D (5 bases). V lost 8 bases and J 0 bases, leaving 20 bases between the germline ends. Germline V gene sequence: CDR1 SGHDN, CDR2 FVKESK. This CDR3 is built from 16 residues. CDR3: CASFLGQLLSSYEQYF. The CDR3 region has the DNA TGTGCCAGCTTTCTCGGACAATTGCTCTCCTCCTACGAGCAGTACTTC.

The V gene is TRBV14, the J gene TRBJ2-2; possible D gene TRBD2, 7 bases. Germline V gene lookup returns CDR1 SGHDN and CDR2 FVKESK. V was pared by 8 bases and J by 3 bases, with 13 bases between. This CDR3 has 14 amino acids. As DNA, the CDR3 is TGTGCCAGCCGAAGGGGGGGCGACACCGGGGAGCTGTTTTTT. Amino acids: CASRRGGDTGELFF.

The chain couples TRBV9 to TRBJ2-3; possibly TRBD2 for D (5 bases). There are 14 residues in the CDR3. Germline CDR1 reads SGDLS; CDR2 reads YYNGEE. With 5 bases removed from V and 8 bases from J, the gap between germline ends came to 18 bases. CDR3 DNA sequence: TGTGCCAGCAGTAGACTGAAGGGAGAGGTTACGCAGTATTTT. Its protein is CASSRLKGEVTQYF. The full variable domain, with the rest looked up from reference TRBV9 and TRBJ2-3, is DSGVTQTPKHLITATGQRVTLRCSPRSGDLSVYWYQQSLDQGLQFLIQYYNGEERAKGNILERFSAQQFPDLHSELNLSSLELGDSALYFCASSRLKGEVTQYFGPGTRLTVL.

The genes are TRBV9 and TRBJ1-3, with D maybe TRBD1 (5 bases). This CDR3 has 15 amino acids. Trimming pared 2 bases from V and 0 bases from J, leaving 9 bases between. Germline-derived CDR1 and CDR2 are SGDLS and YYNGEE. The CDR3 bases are TGTGCCAGCAGCGTGGGACGTCCCTCTGGAAACACCATATATTTT. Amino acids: CASSVGRPSGNTIYF.

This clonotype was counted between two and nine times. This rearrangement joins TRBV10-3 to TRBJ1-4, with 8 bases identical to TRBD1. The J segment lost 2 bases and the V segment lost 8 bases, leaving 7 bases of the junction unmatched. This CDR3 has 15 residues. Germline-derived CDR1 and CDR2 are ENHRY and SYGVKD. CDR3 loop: CAIAAQGGTNEKLFF. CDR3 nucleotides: TGTGCCATCGCCGCACAGGGGGGGACTAATGAAAAACTGTTTTTT.

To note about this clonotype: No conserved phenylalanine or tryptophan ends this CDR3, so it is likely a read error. CDR3 loop: CAGRRPPMNTEAFS. CDR3 nucleotide sequence: TGTGCGGGACGGCGGCCCCCCATGAACACTGAAGCTTTCTCT. This chain connects TRBV30 to TRBJ1-1; possibly TRBD1 for D (5 bases). The CDR3 is 14 residues long. Germline-derived CDR1 and CDR2 are GTSNPN and SVGIG (reference sequence).

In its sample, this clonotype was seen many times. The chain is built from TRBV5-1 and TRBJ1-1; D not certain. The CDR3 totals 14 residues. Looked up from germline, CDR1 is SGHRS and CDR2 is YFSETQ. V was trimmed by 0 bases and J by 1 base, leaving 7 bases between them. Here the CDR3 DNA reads TGCGCCAGCAGCTTGGTGGAGGCGAACACTGAAGCTTTCTTT. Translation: CASSLVEANTEAFF.

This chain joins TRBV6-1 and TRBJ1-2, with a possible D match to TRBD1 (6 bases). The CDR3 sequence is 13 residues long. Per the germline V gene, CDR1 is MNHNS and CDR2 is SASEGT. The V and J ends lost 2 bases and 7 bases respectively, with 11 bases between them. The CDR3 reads CASSETQGFGYTF. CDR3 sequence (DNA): TGTGCCAGCAGTGAAACGCAGGGGTTTGGCTACACCTTC.

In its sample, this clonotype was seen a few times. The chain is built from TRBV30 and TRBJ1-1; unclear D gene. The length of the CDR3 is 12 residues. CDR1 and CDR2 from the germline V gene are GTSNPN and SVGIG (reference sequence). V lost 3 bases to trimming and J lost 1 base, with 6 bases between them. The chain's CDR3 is CAWRTGNTEAFF. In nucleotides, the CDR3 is TGTGCCTGGAGGACGGGGAACACTGAAGCTTTCTTT.

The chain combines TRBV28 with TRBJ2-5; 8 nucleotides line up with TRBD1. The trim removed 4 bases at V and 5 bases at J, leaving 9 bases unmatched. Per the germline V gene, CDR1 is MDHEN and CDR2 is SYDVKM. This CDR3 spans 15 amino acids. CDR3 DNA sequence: TGTGCCAGCAGTTCCCCTTGGACAGGGACGGAGACCCAGTACTTC. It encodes CASSSPWTGTETQYF.

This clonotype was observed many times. The CDR3 nucleotides are TGTGCCAGCAGAATAACATCTGGTAATGGCTACACCTTC. This encodes CASRITSGNGYTF. V usage is TRBV6-5 and J usage is TRBJ1-2; no definite D call. This CDR3 contains 13 residues. CDR1 and CDR2 (germline): MNHEY, SVGAGI. The germline V and J ends were trimmed by 6 bases and 6 bases, with 14 bases remaining between them.

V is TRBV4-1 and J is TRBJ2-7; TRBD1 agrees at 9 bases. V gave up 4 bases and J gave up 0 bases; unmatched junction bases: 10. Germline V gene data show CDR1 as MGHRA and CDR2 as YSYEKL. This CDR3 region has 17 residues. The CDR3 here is CASSLPTGTGTSYEQYF. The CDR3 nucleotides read TGCGCCAGCAGCCTCCCGACCGGGACAGGGACCTCCTACGAGCAGTACTTC.

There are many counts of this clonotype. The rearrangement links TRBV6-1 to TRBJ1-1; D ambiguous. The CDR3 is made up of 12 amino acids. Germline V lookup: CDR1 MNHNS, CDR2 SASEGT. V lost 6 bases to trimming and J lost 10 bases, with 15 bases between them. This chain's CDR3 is CASRSDKLGAFF. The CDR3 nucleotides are TGTGCCAGCAGATCTGACAAATTAGGAGCTTTCTTT.

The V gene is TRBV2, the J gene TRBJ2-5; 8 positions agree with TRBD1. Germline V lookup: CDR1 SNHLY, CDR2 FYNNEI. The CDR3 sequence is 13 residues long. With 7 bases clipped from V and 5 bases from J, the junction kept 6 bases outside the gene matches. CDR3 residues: CASKGWDRETQYF. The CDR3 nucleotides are TGTGCCAGCAAGGGTTGGGACAGGGAGACCCAGTACTTC.

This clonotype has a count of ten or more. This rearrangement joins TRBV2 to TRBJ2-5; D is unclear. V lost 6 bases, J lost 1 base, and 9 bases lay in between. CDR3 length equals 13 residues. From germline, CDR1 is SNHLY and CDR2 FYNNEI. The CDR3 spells CASSLEAQETQYF. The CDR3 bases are TGTGCCAGCAGCCTAGAGGCCCAAGAGACCCAGTACTTC.

The CDR3 region has the DNA TGTGCCACCAGTGATGCTACAGCCTACGAGCAGTACTTC. Residues: CATSDATAYEQYF. The J gene is TRBJ2-7, the V gene TRBV24-1; unclear D gene. The V and J ends lost 3 bases and 2 bases respectively, with 7 bases between them. CDR1 is KGHDR, CDR2 SFDVKD, per germline. The CDR3 is 13 residues long.

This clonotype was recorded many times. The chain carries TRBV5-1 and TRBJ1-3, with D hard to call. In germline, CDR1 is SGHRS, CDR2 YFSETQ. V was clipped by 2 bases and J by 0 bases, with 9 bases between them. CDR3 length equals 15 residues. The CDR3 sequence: CASSFYPDSGNTIYF. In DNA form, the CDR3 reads TGCGCCAGCAGCTTTTACCCCGACTCTGGAAACACCATATATTTT.

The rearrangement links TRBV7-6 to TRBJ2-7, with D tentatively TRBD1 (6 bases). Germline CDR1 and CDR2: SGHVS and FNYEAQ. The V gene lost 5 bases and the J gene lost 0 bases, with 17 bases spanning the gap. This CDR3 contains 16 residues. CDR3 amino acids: CASSPWGQLSSYEQYF. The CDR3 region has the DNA TGTGCCAGCAGCCCCTGGGGGCAGCTAAGCTCCTACGAGCAGTACTTC.

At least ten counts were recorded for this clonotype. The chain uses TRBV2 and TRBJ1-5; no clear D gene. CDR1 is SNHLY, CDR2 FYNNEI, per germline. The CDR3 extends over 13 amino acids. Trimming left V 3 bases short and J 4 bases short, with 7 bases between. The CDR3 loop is CASSDEVNQPQHF. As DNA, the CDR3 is TGTGCCAGCAGTGACGAGGTAAATCAGCCCCAGCATTTT. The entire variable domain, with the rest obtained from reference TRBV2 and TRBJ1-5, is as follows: EPEVTQTPSHQVTQMGQEVILRCVPISNHLYFYWYRQILGQKVEFLVSFYNNEISEKSEIFDDQFSVERPDGSNFTLKIRSTKLEDSAMYFCASSDEVNQPQHFGDGTRLSIL.

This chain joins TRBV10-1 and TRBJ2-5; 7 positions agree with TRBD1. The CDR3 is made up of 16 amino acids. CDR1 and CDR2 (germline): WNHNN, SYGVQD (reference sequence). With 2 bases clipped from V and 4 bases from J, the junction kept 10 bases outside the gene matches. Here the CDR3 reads CASSEGTATLLETQYF. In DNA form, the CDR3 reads TGCGCCAGCAGTGAGGGGACAGCTACGCTTCTAGAGACCCAGTACTTC.